This TCR beta chain was recorded in a study of cytomegalovirus exposure and HLA in healthy donors. The method was immunoSEQ multiplex PCR; TCRdb's version includes in-frame clones alone and lacks a portion of them. The sample records around 130,000 clones, roughly 84% being singletons. V lost 2 bases, J lost 2 bases, and 12 bases stayed unmatched. Germline loops: CDR1 SGHRS, CDR2 YFSETQ. CDR3 length: 19 residues. J is TRBJ2-1 and V is TRBV5-1; TRBD2 matches 11 bases. The receptor was derived from a woman aged 25 to 39 in good health and CMV-seronegative. Sequences were obtained from PBMCs. The CDR3 sequence is CASSFSPFTSGGTYNEQFF. The CDR3 DNA follows: TGCGCCAGCAGCTTTTCCCCCTTTACTAGCGGGGGCACCTACAATGAGCAGTTCTTC.